The 10 T cell receptor beta chains listed next were all sequenced from one sample in a study of OX40 agonist ivuxolimab in advanced cancers. Sequencing was performed with immunoSEQ multiplex PCR; in TCRdb, only in-frame clones are kept and a portion is missing. The sample holds over 30,000 clones, approximately 89% seen once. The sequences come from CD4+ or CD8+ T cells sorted from blood, collected in a trial of the OX40 agonist ivuxolimab. These receptors were collected from an adult with an advanced solid tumor such as melanoma, head and neck, liver or kidney cancer.

The genes are TRBV19 and TRBJ2-2, with D perhaps matching TRBD2 (6 bases). Germline assignment: CDR1 LNHDA and CDR2 SQIVND (reference sequence). V gave up 7 bases and J gave up 6 bases, with 12 bases separating them. The CDR3 extends over 13 amino acids. This chain's CDR3 is CASTGGVAGELFF. DNA of the CDR3: TGTGCCAGTACTGGAGGGGTAGCCGGGGAGCTGTTTTTT.

This chain connects TRBV10-3 to TRBJ1-2; D is undetermined. V shed 0 bases and J shed 2 bases, with 7 bases lying between them. CDR1 and CDR2 (germline): ENHRY, SYGVKD. The CDR3 is made up of 14 amino acids. The CDR3 sequence: CAISESKANYGYTF. The CDR3 region has the DNA TGTGCCATCAGTGAGTCGAAGGCAAACTATGGCTACACCTTC.

CDR3 in amino acids: CASSLGAGEQFF. As DNA, the CDR3 is TGTGCCAGTAGCCTGGGGGCCGGGGAGCAGTTCTTC. V is TRBV19 and J is TRBJ2-1, with TRBD1 as a possible D gene (6 bases). The CDR3 sequence is 12 residues long. Trimming pared 6 bases from V and 10 bases from J, leaving 13 bases between. Germline lookup yields CDR1 LNHDA and CDR2 SQIVND (reference sequence).

The CDR3 is CATSRGRGTDTQYF. CDR3 nucleotide sequence: TGTGCCACCAGCAGAGGGCGGGGCACAGATACGCAGTATTTT. The chain links TRBV15 to TRBJ2-3; possibly TRBD2 for D (5 bases). The germline V and J ends were trimmed by 1 base and 1 base, with 6 bases remaining between them. Germline values: CDR1 LNHNV, CDR2 YYDKDF (reference sequence). CDR3 length: 14 amino acids.

CDR3: CAGDTGELFF. The CDR3 DNA follows: TGTGCCGGGGACACCGGGGAGCTGTTTTTT. This sequence joins TRBV7-6 and TRBJ2-2, with no clear D. V lost 11 bases and J lost 3, with 4 bases in between. The CDR3 runs 10 residues. The germline CDR1 and CDR2 sequences are SGHVS and FNYEAQ.

The genes are TRBV6-5 and TRBJ2-7; D not resolved. CDR3 size: 12 residues. V was cut by 8 bases and J by 0 bases, with 8 bases left in between. In germline, CDR1 is MNHEY, CDR2 SVGAGI. The CDR3 spells CASRGPSYEQYF. The CDR3 DNA is TGTGCCAGCCGTGGGCCCTCCTACGAGCAGTACTTC.

The rearrangement joins TRBV4-1 to TRBJ2-5; TRBD2 matches 10 bases. V dropped 1 base and J dropped 2; count of bases not matched to a gene: 10. Germline CDR1 is MGHRA and CDR2 is YSYEKL. The CDR3 loop spans 18 amino acids. The CDR3 bases are TGCGCCAGCAGCCAAGTTGGTTTAGCGGGGGGCTTGCAAGAGACCCAGTACTTC. Translated, it gives CASSQVGLAGGLQETQYF.

The rearrangement joins TRBV7-9 to TRBJ1-3; no reliable D call. The V and J ends lost 5 bases and 0 bases respectively, with 8 bases between them. Germline CDR1 and CDR2: SEHNR and FQNEAQ (reference sequence). The CDR3 is 14 residues long. CDR3 sequence reads: CASSPPSSGNTIYF. The DNA for the CDR3 is TGTGCCAGCAGCCCCCCGTCCTCTGGAAACACCATATATTTT.

This chain uses TRBV6-5 with TRBJ1-6; 8 bases fit TRBD1. The germline V gene encodes CDR1 MNHEY and CDR2 SVGAGI. This CDR3 comprises 15 residues. V gave up 6 bases and J gave up 6 bases; unmatched junction bases: 7. CDR3 DNA: TGTGCCAGCAGGTCTCGACAGGGGCCTAATTCACCCCTCCACTTT. It encodes CASRSRQGPNSPLHF.

V usage is TRBV6-5 and J usage is TRBJ2-7; D might be TRBD2 (5 bases). The V and J ends lost 5 bases and 3 bases respectively, with 8 bases between them. Germline CDR1 reads MNHEY; CDR2 reads SVGAGI. CDR3 length: 12 amino acids. The CDR3 loop is CASSDEGYEQYF. CDR3 bases: TGTGCCAGCAGTGACGAGGGCTACGAGCAGTACTTC.